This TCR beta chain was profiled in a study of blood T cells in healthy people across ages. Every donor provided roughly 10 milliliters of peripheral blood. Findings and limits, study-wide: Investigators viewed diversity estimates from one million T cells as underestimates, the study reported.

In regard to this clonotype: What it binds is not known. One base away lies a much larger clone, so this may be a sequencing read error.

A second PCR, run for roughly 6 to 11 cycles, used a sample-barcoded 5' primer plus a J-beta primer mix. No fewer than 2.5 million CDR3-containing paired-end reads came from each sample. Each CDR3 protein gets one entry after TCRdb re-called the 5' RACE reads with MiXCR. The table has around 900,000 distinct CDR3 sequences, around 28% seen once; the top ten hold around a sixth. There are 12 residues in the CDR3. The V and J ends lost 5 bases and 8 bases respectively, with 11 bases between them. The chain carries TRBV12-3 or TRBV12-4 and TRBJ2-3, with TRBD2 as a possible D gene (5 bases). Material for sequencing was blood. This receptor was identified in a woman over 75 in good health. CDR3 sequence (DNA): TGTGCCAGCAGTGGGAGAGCCGGTACGCAGTATTTT. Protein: CASSGRAGTQYF.